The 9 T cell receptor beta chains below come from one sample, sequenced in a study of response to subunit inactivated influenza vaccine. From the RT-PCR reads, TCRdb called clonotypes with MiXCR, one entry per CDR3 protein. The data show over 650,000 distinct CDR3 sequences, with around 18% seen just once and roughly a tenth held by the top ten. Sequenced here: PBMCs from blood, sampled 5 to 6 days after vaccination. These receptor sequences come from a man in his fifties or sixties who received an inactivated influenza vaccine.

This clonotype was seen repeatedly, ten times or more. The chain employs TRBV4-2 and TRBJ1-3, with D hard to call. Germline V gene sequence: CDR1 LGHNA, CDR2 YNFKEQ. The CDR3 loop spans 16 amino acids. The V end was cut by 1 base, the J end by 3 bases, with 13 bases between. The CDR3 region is CASSQGGSADGNTIYF. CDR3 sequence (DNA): TGTGCCAGCAGCCAAGGGGGTTCGGCAGATGGAAACACCATATATTTT.

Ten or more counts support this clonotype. The DNA for the CDR3 is TGTGCCAGCAGTGATCAGCGATCTGAGGAGACCCAGTACTTC. Translation gives CASSDQRSEETQYF. This chain links TRBV12-3 or TRBV12-4 with TRBJ2-5; unclear D gene. V was pared by 5 bases and J by 5 bases, with 15 bases between. The CDR3 consists of 14 residues.

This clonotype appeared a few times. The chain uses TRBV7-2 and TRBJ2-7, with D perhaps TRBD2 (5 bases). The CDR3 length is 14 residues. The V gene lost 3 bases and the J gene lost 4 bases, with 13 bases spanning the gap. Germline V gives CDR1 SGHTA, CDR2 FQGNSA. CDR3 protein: CASSLRAGGYEQYF. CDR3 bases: TGTGCCAGCAGCTTGAGGGCAGGTGGTTACGAGCAGTACTTC.

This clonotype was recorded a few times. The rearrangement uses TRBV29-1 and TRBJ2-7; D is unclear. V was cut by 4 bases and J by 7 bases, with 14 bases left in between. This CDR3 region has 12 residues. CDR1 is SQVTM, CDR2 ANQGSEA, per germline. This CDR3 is CSVGRSLGEQYF. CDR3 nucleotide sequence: TGCAGCGTTGGTAGGAGCCTGGGGGAGCAGTACTTC.

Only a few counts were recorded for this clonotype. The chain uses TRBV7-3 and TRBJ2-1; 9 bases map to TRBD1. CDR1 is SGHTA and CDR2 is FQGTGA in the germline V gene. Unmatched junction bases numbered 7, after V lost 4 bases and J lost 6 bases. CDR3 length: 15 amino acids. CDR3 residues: CASSSTTTGGNEQFF. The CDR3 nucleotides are TGTGCCAGCAGCTCTACAACGACAGGGGGCAATGAGCAGTTCTTC.

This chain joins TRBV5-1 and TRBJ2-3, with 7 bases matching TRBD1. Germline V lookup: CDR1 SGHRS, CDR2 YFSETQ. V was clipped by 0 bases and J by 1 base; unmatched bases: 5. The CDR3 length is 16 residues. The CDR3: CASSLETGFRTDTQYF. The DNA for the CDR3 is TGCGCCAGCAGCTTGGAGACAGGGTTTCGCACAGATACGCAGTATTTT.

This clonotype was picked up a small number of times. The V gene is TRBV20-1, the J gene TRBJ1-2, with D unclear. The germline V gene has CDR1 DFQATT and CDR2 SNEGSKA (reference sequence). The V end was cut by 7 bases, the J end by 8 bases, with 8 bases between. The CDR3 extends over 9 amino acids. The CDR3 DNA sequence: TGCAGTGGGGGTGGCGGCTACACCTTC. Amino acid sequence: CSGGGGYTF.

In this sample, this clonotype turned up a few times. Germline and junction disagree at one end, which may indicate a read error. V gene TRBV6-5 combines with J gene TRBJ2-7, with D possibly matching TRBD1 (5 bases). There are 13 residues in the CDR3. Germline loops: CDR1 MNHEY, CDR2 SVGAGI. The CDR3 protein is CASSYARQFPENF. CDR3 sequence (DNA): TGTGCCAGCAGTTACGCCCGACAGTTCCCGGAGAACTTC.

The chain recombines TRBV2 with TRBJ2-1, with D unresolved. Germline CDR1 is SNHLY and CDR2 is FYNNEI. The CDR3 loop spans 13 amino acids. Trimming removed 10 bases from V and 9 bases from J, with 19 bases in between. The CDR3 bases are TGTGCCACCAATCCACCGGTCCGCACTGAGCAGTTCTTC. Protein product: CATNPPVRTEQFF.